These T cell receptor beta chains were read from a single sample in a study of CD8 T cells in ankylosing spondylitis. TCRdb itself ran the 5' RACE reads through MiXCR, one entry per CDR3 protein. The sample records 250,000 or so distinct CDR3 sequences, about 10% being singletons. Sequencing was carried out using blood, either unsorted or a sorted T cell fraction (not recorded which). The receptors here all came from a male donor with ankylosing spondylitis or in good health (not recorded which). The CDR3 runs from the conserved cysteine through the conserved F or W.

J gene: TRBJ2-1
V gene: TRBV27
CDR3 protein: CASPYEGLYYNEQFF

J gene: TRBJ1-2
V gene: TRBV6-6
CDR3 protein: CASKETDVYGYTF

J gene: TRBJ2-4
V gene: TRBV5-6
CDR3 protein: CASSPGQGGGIQYF

J gene: TRBJ2-5
V gene: TRBV7-7
CDR3 protein: CASSPGLGGETQYF

J gene: TRBJ2-7
V gene: TRBV3-1
CDR3 protein: CASSQGPNPQVHEQYF

J gene: TRBJ2-3
V gene: TRBV24-1
CDR3 protein: CATRTSGDSTDTQYF

J gene: TRBJ2-5
V gene: TRBV3-1
CDR3 protein: CASSQWAETQYF

J gene: TRBJ1-2
V gene: TRBV6-4
CDR3 protein: CARRSKVPEQVYGYTF

J gene: TRBJ2-5
V gene: TRBV7-8
CDR3 protein: CASSRFSGNQETQYF

J gene: TRBJ1-1
V gene: TRBV10-3
CDR3 protein: CAISDGTVNTEAFF

J gene: TRBJ2-3
V gene: TRBV12-3/TRBV12-4
CDR3 protein: CASSLAGGYTQYF

J gene: TRBJ1-5
V gene: TRBV5-1
CDR3 protein: CASSPTGDSNQPQHF

J gene: TRBJ2-7
V gene: TRBV20-1
CDR3 protein: CSASVDQTYEQYF

J gene: TRBJ2-7
V gene: TRBV5-1
CDR3 protein: CASSLGQSTYEQYF

J gene: TRBJ1-2
V gene: TRBV20-1
CDR3 protein: CSAGDSFNYGYTF

J gene: TRBJ2-3
V gene: TRBV12-3/TRBV12-4
CDR3 protein: CASSSGQGPTDTQYF

J gene: TRBJ2-7
V gene: TRBV12-3/TRBV12-4
CDR3 protein: CASSLGPHEQYF

J gene: TRBJ2-7
V gene: TRBV5-5
CDR3 protein: CASSPRPGGVYEQYF

J gene: TRBJ2-7
V gene: TRBV5-1
CDR3 protein: CASSLAPGGSYEQYF

J gene: TRBJ2-1
V gene: TRBV20-1
CDR3 protein: CSASWEPNNEQFF

J gene: TRBJ2-2
V gene: TRBV9
CDR3 protein: CASSVGQANTGELFF

J gene: TRBJ2-7
V gene: TRBV29-1
CDR3 protein: CSVSTATYEQYF

J gene: TRBJ2-5
V gene: TRBV7-2
CDR3 protein: CASSLALHQETQYF

J gene: TRBJ2-1
V gene: TRBV29-1
CDR3 protein: CSVDQSGSLDEQFF

J gene: TRBJ2-1
V gene: TRBV3-1
CDR3 protein: CASSQFASNEQFF

J gene: TRBJ1-3
V gene: TRBV28
CDR3 protein: CASSSPPGGLGNTIYF

J gene: TRBJ2-1
V gene: TRBV5-1
CDR3 protein: CASSLRGGGDYNEQFF

J gene: TRBJ2-7
V gene: TRBV20-1
CDR3 protein: CSAMTSVSYEQYF

J gene: TRBJ2-2
V gene: TRBV20-1
CDR3 protein: CSADREGNTGELFF

J gene: TRBJ1-5
V gene: TRBV15
CDR3 protein: CATSTPSGGDQPQHF

J gene: TRBJ1-5
V gene: TRBV5-1
CDR3 protein: CASSLATGTVVLWDQPQHF

J gene: TRBJ2-7
V gene: TRBV10-3
CDR3 protein: CAISPDTYEQYF

J gene: TRBJ1-1
V gene: TRBV19
CDR3 protein: CASSIDRESTEAFF

J gene: TRBJ2-7
V gene: TRBV20-1
CDR3 protein: CSARGKFGYEQYF

J gene: TRBJ1-5
V gene: TRBV9
CDR3 protein: CASSVAGGMSQPQHF